The 16 T cell receptor beta chains listed next were all sequenced from one sample in a study of PD-L1 blockade in urothelial cancer. Regarding time point: peripheral blood 6 weeks after treatment start. Generated by immunoSEQ multiplex PCR, the TCRdb table keeps only in-frame clones and is missing some. The sample yields 95,000 to 130,000 clones, around 89% seen once. The sample here was PBMCs, taken around atezolizumab (anti-PD-L1) treatment. These receptors were obtained from a man aged 60 to 69 with urothelial cancer.

CDR3 nucleotide sequence: TGTGCCAGCAGCTTAACGGGGCAGGCAGCCTATGGCTACACCTTC. It yields the protein CASSLTGQAAYGYTF. V usage is TRBV7-3 and J usage is TRBJ1-2; possibly TRBD1 for D (5 bases). CDR1 and CDR2 (germline): SGHTA, FQGTGA. Trimming removed 0 bases from V and 4 bases from J, with 12 bases in between. The CDR3 has 15 amino acids.

This clone was observed a handful of times. The rearrangement links TRBV21-1 to TRBJ1-1; TRBD1 is the table's D call and was not checked against the DNA. TRBV21-1 counts as a pseudogene. The CDR3 runs 14 residues. The CDR3 bases are TGTGCCAGCAGCCCCGGACACGGCTATTTCGAAGCTTTCTTT. Residues: CASSPGHGYFEAFF.

The V gene is TRBV5-4, the J gene TRBJ1-4; 8 nucleotides align to TRBD1. Germline loops: CDR1 SGHNT, CDR2 YYREEE (reference sequence). The CDR3 has 18 residues. J was trimmed by 8 bases and V by 4 bases; bases with no gene match: 19. CDR3 DNA: TGTGCCAGCAGCCCTGGGCCCCACAACAGGGGGGAAGCGGAAAAACTGTTTTTT. It is translated as CASSPGPHNRGEAEKLFF.

The chain recombines TRBV27 with TRBJ1-6; 7 bases fit TRBD1. The CDR3 totals 14 residues. J gave up 8 bases and V 3 bases, and 4 bases lay outside the gene matches. CDR1 is MNHEY and CDR2 is SMNVEV in the germline V gene (reference sequence). The CDR3 loop is CASSFSGGYSPLHF. The CDR3 nucleotides are TGTGCCAGCAGTTTTTCAGGGGGATATTCACCCCTCCACTTT.

This sequence joins TRBV7-2 and TRBJ2-2; 8 nucleotides align to TRBD2. With 6 bases clipped from V and 5 bases from J, the junction kept 11 bases outside the gene matches. The germline V gene encodes CDR1 SGHTA and CDR2 FQGNSA. This CDR3 has 16 amino acids. In nucleotides, the CDR3 is TGTGCCAGCAGACGAGCCGGGGGGGGCCGGACCGGGGAGCTGTTTTTT. Translation gives CASRRAGGGRTGELFF.

The rearrangement joins TRBV15 to TRBJ2-5, with TRBD2 as a possible D gene (6 bases). CDR1 and CDR2 (germline): LNHNV, YYDKDF (reference sequence). V was shortened by 7 bases and J by 3 bases, with 15 bases between the two germline ends. The CDR3 sequence is 14 residues long. In DNA form, the CDR3 reads TGTGCCACCACCCTCGGGGGATCCGAAGAGACCCAGTACTTC. Amino acids: CATTLGGSEETQYF.

The CDR3 spells CASSFGQGANTGELFF. DNA of the CDR3: TGTGCCAGCAGCTTTGGACAGGGGGCTAACACCGGGGAGCTGTTTTTT. V is TRBV5-4 and J is TRBJ2-2; 11 bases agree with TRBD1. Germline lookup yields CDR1 SGHNT and CDR2 YYREEE (reference sequence). Trimming removed 2 bases from V and 2 bases from J; junction bases left unmatched: 2. This CDR3 has 16 residues.

The V call is TRBV10-3, the J call TRBJ1-1; no firm D call. The CDR3 has 15 residues. The germline V gene encodes CDR1 ENHRY and CDR2 SYGVKD. V lost 4 bases to trimming and J lost 3 bases, with 15 bases between them. This chain's CDR3 is CAISAEWGVDTEAFF. The CDR3, as DNA: TGTGCCATCAGTGCCGAATGGGGAGTCGACACTGAAGCTTTCTTT.

The chain carries TRBV5-6 and TRBJ2-3; TRBD1 aligns across 8 bases. V lost 2 bases, J lost 2 bases, and 4 bases stayed unmatched. The germline V gene has CDR1 SGHDT and CDR2 YYEEEE. The CDR3 runs to 15 residues. In DNA form, the CDR3 reads TGTGCCAGCAGCTTAAGGACAGGGCACACAGATACGCAGTATTTT. Amino acid sequence: CASSLRTGHTDTQYF.

The chain is built from TRBV6-5 and TRBJ1-1; perhaps TRBD1 as D (6 bases). The V gene's germline CDR1 is MNHEY and CDR2 SVGAGI. V was shortened by 4 bases and J by 4 bases, with 13 bases between the two germline ends. The CDR3 is 14 amino acids. CDR3 in amino acids: CASSSPGASTEAFF. In nucleotides, the CDR3 is TGTGCCAGCAGTTCCCCAGGGGCCAGCACTGAAGCTTTCTTT.

The V and J genes are TRBV9 and TRBJ1-4; no firm D call. This CDR3 is built from 14 residues. V was shortened by 2 bases and J by 6 bases, with 11 bases between the two germline ends. CDR1 is SGDLS, CDR2 YYNGEE, per germline. The CDR3 spells CASSVGAVDEKLFF. CDR3 DNA: TGTGCCAGCAGCGTGGGCGCCGTGGATGAAAAACTGTTTTTT. Full variable domain (outside the CDR3, taken from reference TRBV9 and TRBJ1-4): DSGVTQTPKHLITATGQRVTLRCSPRSGDLSVYWYQQSLDQGLQFLIQYYNGEERAKGNILERFSAQQFPDLHSELNLSSLELGDSALYFCASSVGAVDEKLFFGSGTQLSVL.

The chain is built from TRBV6-4 and TRBJ2-1, with a weak D call TRBD1 (5 bases). CDR1 MRHNA and CDR2 SNTAGT come from the germline V gene. With 6 bases removed from V and 6 bases from J, the gap between germline ends came to 15 bases. The CDR3 consists of 14 residues. The CDR3 DNA reads TGTGCCAGCAGCACAGGTTCGGCTAGCAATGAGCAGTTCTTC. It specifies CASSTGSASNEQFF.

This chain connects TRBV7-3 to TRBJ2-2; D gene ambiguous. Germline CDR1 SGHTA, CDR2 FQGTGA. V lost 5 bases and J 4 bases, leaving 11 bases between the germline ends. The CDR3 is 14 amino acids. CDR3 protein: CASSLTSSTGELFF. In DNA form, the CDR3 reads TGTGCCAGCAGCCTGACATCATCCACCGGGGAGCTGTTTTTT.

This rearrangement joins TRBV7-7 to TRBJ2-2; maybe TRBD1 (5 bases). CDR3 size: 14 residues. V gave up 1 base and J gave up 5 bases, with 8 bases separating them. Germline CDR1 reads SSHAT; CDR2 reads FNYEAQ (reference sequence). CDR3 sequence: CASSLGGITGELFF. Written as DNA, the CDR3 is TGTGCCAGCAGCTTAGGGGGCATTACCGGGGAGCTGTTTTTT.

This clone was counted once. The chain carries TRBV28 and TRBJ1-2, with 11 bases matching TRBD1. The germline V gene has CDR1 MDHEN and CDR2 SYDVKM. This CDR3 has 14 residues. Unmatched junction bases numbered 1, after V lost 4 bases and J lost 3 bases. CDR3 protein: CASSSGQGDYGYTF. CDR3 in DNA: TGTGCCAGCAGTTCGGGACAGGGGGACTATGGCTACACCTTC.

This chain joins TRBV6-1 and TRBJ2-7; possible D gene TRBD2, 7 bases. The CDR3 runs to 15 residues. Germline CDR1 is MNHNS and CDR2 is SASEGT. The V end lost 5 bases, the J end lost 2 bases, and 16 bases lay between the germline ends. CDR3 region: CASSFEKGGPYEQYF. The CDR3 DNA reads as TGTGCCAGCAGTTTTGAAAAGGGGGGGCCCTACGAGCAGTACTTC.